The rows below give T cell receptor beta chains drawn from one sample of a study of T cell responses to AZD1222 COVID-19 vaccine. Here immunoSEQ multiplex PCR was the method, and the copy in TCRdb shows in-frame clones only, minus some. The sample holds over 100,000 clones, more than 70% seen once. The source material was peripheral blood, sampled on day 0 of AZD1222 vaccination. The receptors here all came from an adult in good health. Each CDR3 is given with its conserved first and last residue. A D gene is named only where the DNA matches it firmly. The size field is filled for only some rows; it gives once, few, many or a size class.

d_gene	abundance	j_gene	v_gene	CDR3aa	CDR3nt
TRBD2	-	TRBJ2-1	TRBV11-2	CASSSSGAPNEQFF	TGTGCCAGCAGCTCAAGCGGGGCCCCGAATGAGCAGTTCTTC
TRBD1	-	TRBJ1-2	TRBV5-4	CASSLASGQGSGNYGYTF	TGTGCCAGCAGCTTGGCCTCGGGACAGGGGTCAGGAAACTATGGCTACACCTTC
TRBD1	-	TRBJ1-1	TRBV5-1	CASSLLGTENTEAFF	TGCGCCAGCAGCTTGTTAGGGACAGAGAACACTGAAGCTTTCTTT
TRBD1	-	TRBJ1-2	TRBV6-6	CASSYRSGGGYGYTF	TGTGCCAGCAGTTACCGGTCAGGGGGCGGCTATGGCTACACCTTC
TRBD2	-	TRBJ2-3	TRBV7-3	CASSLTGAGGSTDTQYF	TGTGCCAGCAGCTTAACGGGAGCGGGAGGGAGCACAGATACGCAGTATTTT
-	once	TRBJ1-1	TRBV6-2/TRBV6-3	CASRLLDGGMNTEAFF	TGTGCCAGCCGCCTATTAGACGGGGGGATGAACACTGAAGCTTTCTTT
-	-	TRBJ2-3	TRBV13	CATGGQFTDTQYF	TGTGCCACCGGGGGACAATTCACAGATACGCAGTATTTT
TRBD2	-	TRBJ2-2	TRBV5-1	CASSGLAGGLSPGELFF	TGCGCCAGCAGCGGGCTAGCGGGAGGCCTCAGCCCCGGGGAGCTGTTTTTT
TRBD1	-	TRBJ1-1	TRBV6-5	CASRPGQGNTEAFF	TGTGCCAGCAGACCGGGACAGGGGAACACTGAAGCTTTCTTT
-	-	TRBJ2-7	TRBV6-6	CASRISLRDSYEQYF	TGTGCCAGCAGGATATCCCTGAGGGATTCCTACGAGCAGTACTTC
-	-	TRBJ1-3	TRBV7-2	CASSRGWSSGNTIYF	TGTGCCAGCAGCCGCGGATGGAGCTCTGGAAACACCATATATTTT
TRBD1	once	TRBJ1-1	TRBV19	CASSIDLTGVLTEAFF	TGTGCCAGTAGTATCGATCTTACAGGGGTACTCACTGAAGCTTTCTTT
-	-	TRBJ1-1	TRBV5-4	CAVPRPGSPSTEAFF	TGTGCCGTCCCCCGGCCAGGGTCTCCCTCTACTGAAGCTTTCTTT
TRBD1	-	TRBJ1-2	TRBV4-1	CASSQRTGGYGYTF	TGCGCCAGCAGCCAACGGACAGGGGGCTATGGCTACACCTTC
-	-	TRBJ2-1	TRBV5-4	CASSPETGPKGDEQFF	TGTGCCAGCAGTCCCGAGACAGGCCCCAAGGGGGATGAGCAGTTCTTC
-	few	TRBJ1-3	TRBV6-1	CASSERRGSGNTIYF	TGTGCCAGCAGTGAAAGGAGGGGATCTGGAAACACCATATATTTT
-	-	TRBJ2-2	TRBV6-2/TRBV6-3	CASSRAAAYTGELFF	TGTGCCAGCAGTCGCGCCGCAGCGTACACCGGGGAGCTGTTTTTT
-	-	TRBJ1-5	TRBV28	CASSFPASNQPQHF	TGTGCCAGCAGTTTTCCGGCGAGCAATCAGCCCCAGCATTTT
-	-	TRBJ1-4	TRBV4-2	CASSREGRATNEKLFF	TGTGCCAGCAGCCGGGAGGGGAGGGCAACTAATGAAAAACTGTTTTTT
TRBD1	once	TRBJ2-3	TRBV5-4	CASSLGQGADTQYF	TGTGCCAGCAGCTTGGGACAGGGGGCAGATACGCAGTATTTT
-	-	TRBJ1-4	TRBV19	CASSTREDKKLFF	TGTGCCAGTAGTACACGGGAGGACAAAAAACTGTTTTTT
-	-	TRBJ2-7	TRBV9	CASSVAGQGLYEQYF	TGTGCCAGCAGCGTAGCCGGCCAGGGCTTATACGAGCAGTACTTC
TRBD1	-	TRBJ1-6	TRBV4-2	CASSQVPGTGGSSPLHF	TGTGCCAGCAGCCAAGTCCCCGGGACAGGGGGCTCTTCACCCCTCCACTTT
-	-	TRBJ1-2	TRBV2	CASSPGEGYGYTF	TGTGCCAGTTCCCCAGGGGAAGGGTATGGCTACACCTTC
-	-	TRBJ1-2	TRBV6-5	CASTRTWDPGYTF	TGTGCCAGCACCCGAACCTGGGATCCTGGCTACACCTTC
-	-	TRBJ2-3	TRBV19	CASSPPGPPHQYF	TGTGCCAGTAGCCCCCCAGGTCCCCCCCACCAGTATTTT
-	-	TRBJ1-1	TRBV12-3/TRBV12-4	CASSGDWGKAFF	TGTGCCAGCAGTGGGGATTGGGGTAAAGCTTTCTTT
-	-	TRBJ2-1	TRBV5-1	CASSLASTGNEQFF	TGCGCCAGCAGCTTGGCCTCCACAGGTAATGAGCAGTTCTTC
TRBD2	-	TRBJ2-5	TRBV15	CATSSIGSSGPQETQYF	TGTGCCACCAGCAGTATCGGGTCTAGCGGTCCCCAAGAGACCCAGTACTTC
TRBD1	once	TRBJ1-2	TRBV11-3	CASSLQTGGYGYTF	TGTGCCAGCAGCTTACAGACAGGGGGCTATGGCTACACCTTC
-	-	TRBJ1-1	TRBV11-1	CASRLSDGANTEAFF	TGTGCCAGCAGGTTATCCGATGGGGCGAACACTGAAGCTTTCTTT
TRBD1	-	TRBJ1-5	TRBV19	CASSTHLRGRTQPQHF	TGTGCCAGTAGTACGCACCTCAGGGGGCGCACTCAGCCCCAGCATTTT
TRBD1	-	TRBJ1-5	TRBV7-2	CASSPETGPPSGQPQHF	TGTGCCAGCAGCCCGGAGACAGGGCCCCCATCGGGACAGCCCCAGCATTTT
-	-	TRBJ1-3	TRBV6-2/TRBV6-3	CASSYVADGNTIYF	TGTGCCAGCAGTTATGTGGCGGACGGAAACACCATATATTTT
TRBD2	-	TRBJ2-7	TRBV5-4	CASSFRTSGGASPYEQYF	TGTGCCAGCAGCTTTAGGACTAGCGGGGGGGCATCCCCCTACGAGCAGTACTTC
TRBD2	-	TRBJ2-5	TRBV13	CASSSRMTSGRDQETQYF	TGTGCCAGCAGCTCTAGAATGACTAGCGGGAGGGACCAAGAGACCCAGTACTTC
-	-	TRBJ1-1	TRBV19	CASSTWGGGTEAFF	TGTGCCAGTAGCACCTGGGGTGGAGGGACTGAAGCTTTCTTT
-	-	TRBJ1-4	TRBV14	CASSSGPPVYEKLFF	TGTGCCAGCAGCTCCGGACCCCCAGTTTATGAAAAACTGTTTTTT
-	-	TRBJ1-2	TRBV6-6	CASRKISPNYGYTF	TGTGCCAGCCGAAAGATCTCTCCTAACTATGGCTACACCTTC
-	-	TRBJ1-1	TRBV5-4	CASSLVGGDGTEAFF	TGTGCCAGCAGCTTGGTGGGGGGCGATGGCACTGAAGCTTTCTTT